This is a list of T cell receptor beta chains from one sample in a study of neurological immune-mediated disorders. TCRdb called the 5' RACE reads again in MiXCR, with one record for every CDR3 protein. There are some 76,000 distinct CDR3 sequences in the sample; roughly 3.1% occur only once, and more than 4.5% lies in the top ten. Sequences were obtained from PBMCs. Every receptor here comes from a woman between 50 and 59 years old with multiple sclerosis. CDR3s include the opening cysteine and the closing phenylalanine or tryptophan. D genes are given only for firm matches. Size is stated as once, few, many or a size class.

d_call	v_call	j_call	clone_size	cdr3_aa	cdr3_nt
.	TRBV20-1	TRBJ2-7	many	CSAEPGQDYEQYF	TGCAGTGCCGAACCGGGACAAGACTACGAGCAGTACTTC
.	TRBV20-1	TRBJ2-7	many	CSAIGYGEQYF	TGCAGTGCCATCGGTTACGGCGAGCAGTACTTC
.	TRBV5-1	TRBJ2-7	many	CASSYRFGYYEQYF	TGCGCCAGCAGCTACCGTTTCGGATACTACGAGCAGTACTTC
.	TRBV6-2/TRBV6-3	TRBJ2-4	many	CASTEGWNGIQYF	TGTGCCAGCACCGAGGGGTGGAACGGTATTCAGTACTTC
.	TRBV27	TRBJ2-2	many	CASKLLGTGELFF	TGTGCCAGCAAGCTACTGGGAACCGGGGAGCTGTTTTTT
.	TRBV2	TRBJ1-6	many	CASRTSGTGRGGLHF	TGTGCCAGCAGAACTTCTGGGACTGGCCGGGGAGGGCTCCACTTT
.	TRBV6-2/TRBV6-3	TRBJ1-2	many	CASSYTGYGYTF	TGTGCCAGCAGTTACACAGGGTATGGCTACACCTTC
TRBD1	TRBV5-1	TRBJ2-3	many	CASRRDRGTQYF	TGCGCCAGCAGACGGGACAGGGGAACGCAGTATTTT
TRBD2	TRBV7-2	TRBJ2-3	many	CASSLSGVITDTQYF	TGTGCCAGCAGCCTAAGCGGGGTCATCACAGATACGCAGTATTTT
TRBD1	TRBV12-3/TRBV12-4	TRBJ2-5	many	CASSPGTGSETQYF	TGTGCCAGCAGTCCCGGGACAGGGTCAGAGACCCAGTACTTC
TRBD2	TRBV20-1	TRBJ2-5	many	CSARMSGGTAGTQYF	TGCAGTGCTAGAATGTCGGGGGGGACCGCGGGGACCCAGTACTTC
TRBD2	TRBV4-3	TRBJ2-3	many	CASSPLIAGGHQDTQYF	TGCGCCAGCAGCCCGTTAATAGCGGGAGGGCATCAAGATACGCAGTATTTT
TRBD1	TRBV29-1	TRBJ2-2	many	CSSAGDRDTGELFF	TGCAGCTCGGCTGGGGACAGAGACACCGGGGAGCTGTTTTTT
TRBD1	TRBV4-3	TRBJ2-3	many	CASSQGRDREQYF	TGCGCCAGCAGCCAAGGTCGGGACAGGGAACAGTATTTT